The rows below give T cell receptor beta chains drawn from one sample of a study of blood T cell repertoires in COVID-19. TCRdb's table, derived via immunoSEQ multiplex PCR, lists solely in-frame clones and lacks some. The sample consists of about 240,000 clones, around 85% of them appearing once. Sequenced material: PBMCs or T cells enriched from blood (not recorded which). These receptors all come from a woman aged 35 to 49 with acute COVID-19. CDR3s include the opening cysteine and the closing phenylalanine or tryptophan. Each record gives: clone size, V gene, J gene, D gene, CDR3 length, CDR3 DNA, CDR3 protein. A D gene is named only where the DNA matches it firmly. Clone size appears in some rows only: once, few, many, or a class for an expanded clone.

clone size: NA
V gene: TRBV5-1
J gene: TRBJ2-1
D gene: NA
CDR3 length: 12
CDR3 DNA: TGCGCCAGCAGCTTGGACTTGAATGAGCAGTTCTTC
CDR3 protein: CASSLDLNEQFF

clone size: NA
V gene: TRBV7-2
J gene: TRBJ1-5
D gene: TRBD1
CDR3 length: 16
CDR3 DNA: TGTGCCAGCAGCTTAACACAGGGGGCAAGGGGTCAGCCCCAGCATTTT
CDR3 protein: CASSLTQGARGQPQHF

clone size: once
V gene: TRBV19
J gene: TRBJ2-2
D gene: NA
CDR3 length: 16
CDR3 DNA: TGTGCCAGTAGTATATATAGGGGGGGTAACACCGGGGAGCTGTTTTTT
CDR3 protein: CASSIYRGGNTGELFF

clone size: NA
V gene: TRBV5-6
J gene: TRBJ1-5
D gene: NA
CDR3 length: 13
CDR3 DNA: TGTGCCAGCAGCTTTCAGGGAACCGAGCCCCAGCATTTT
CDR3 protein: CASSFQGTEPQHF

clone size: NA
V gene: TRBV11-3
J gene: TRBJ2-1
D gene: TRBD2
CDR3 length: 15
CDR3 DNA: TGTGCCAGCAGCCTCGGCGGGAGGGATCACAATGAGCAGTTCTTC
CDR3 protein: CASSLGGRDHNEQFF

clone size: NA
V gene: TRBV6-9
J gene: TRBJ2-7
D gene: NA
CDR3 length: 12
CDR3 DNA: TGTGCCAGCAGTTACAAGGAGGACGAGCAGTACTTC
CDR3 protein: CASSYKEDEQYF

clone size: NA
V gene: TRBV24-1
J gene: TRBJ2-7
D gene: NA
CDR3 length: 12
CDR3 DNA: TGTGCCACCAGTGAAGGGGTCTACGAGCAGTACTTC
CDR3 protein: CATSEGVYEQYF

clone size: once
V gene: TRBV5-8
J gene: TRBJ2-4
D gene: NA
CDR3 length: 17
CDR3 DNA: TGTGCCAGCAGCTTGAGGAAGCGGTCCCTAGCCAAAAACATTCAGTACTTC
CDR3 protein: CASSLRKRSLAKNIQYF

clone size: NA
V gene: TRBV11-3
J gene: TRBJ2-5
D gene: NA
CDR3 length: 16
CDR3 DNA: TGTGCCTCGCGGGGCCCAGCGGGTCAAAGGGCGGAGACCCAGTACTTC
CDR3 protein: CASRGPAGQRAETQYF

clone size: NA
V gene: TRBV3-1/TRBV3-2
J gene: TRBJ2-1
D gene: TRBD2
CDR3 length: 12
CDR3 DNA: TGTGCCAGCCAACTAGCGGGAGGTGAGCAGTTCTTC
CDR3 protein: CASQLAGGEQFF

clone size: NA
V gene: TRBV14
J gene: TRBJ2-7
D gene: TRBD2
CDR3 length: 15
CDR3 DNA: TGTGCCAGCAGCCAACTACTAGCGGGAGTGGGCGAGCAGTACTTC
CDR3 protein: CASSQLLAGVGEQYF

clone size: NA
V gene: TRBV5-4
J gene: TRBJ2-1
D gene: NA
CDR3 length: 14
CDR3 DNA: TGTGCCAGCTCCGAGGGGGTAACCTACAATGAGCAGTTCTTC
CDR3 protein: CASSEGVTYNEQFF

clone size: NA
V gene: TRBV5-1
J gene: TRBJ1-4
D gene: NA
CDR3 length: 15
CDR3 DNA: TGCGCCAGCAGGGGCGGGGTGGTAACTAATGAAAAACTGTTTTTT
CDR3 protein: CASRGGVVTNEKLFF

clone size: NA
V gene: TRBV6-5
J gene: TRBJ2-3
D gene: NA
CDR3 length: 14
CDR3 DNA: TGTGCCAGCAAGCGGGTTCCCGGCACAGATACGCAGTATTTT
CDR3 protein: CASKRVPGTDTQYF

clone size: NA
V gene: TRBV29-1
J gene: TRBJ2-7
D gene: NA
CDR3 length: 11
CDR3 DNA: TGCAGCGTTGAGGGAGGTAGCGAGCAGTACTTC
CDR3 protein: CSVEGGSEQYF

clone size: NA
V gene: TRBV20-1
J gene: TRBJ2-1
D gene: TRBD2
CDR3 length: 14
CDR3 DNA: TGCAGTGCTAGTAGGCTAGCGGGAGCTCATGAGCAGTTCTTC
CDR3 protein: CSASRLAGAHEQFF

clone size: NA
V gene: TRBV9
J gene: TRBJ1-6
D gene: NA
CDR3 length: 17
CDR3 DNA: TGTGCCAGCAGCCTCCGCGGGGGACGGACCTATAATTCACCCCTCCACTTT
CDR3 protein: CASSLRGGRTYNSPLHF

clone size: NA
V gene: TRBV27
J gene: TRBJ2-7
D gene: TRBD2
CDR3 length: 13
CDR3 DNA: TGTGCCAGCTCCCGACTAGCGACCGACGAGCAGTACTTC
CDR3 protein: CASSRLATDEQYF

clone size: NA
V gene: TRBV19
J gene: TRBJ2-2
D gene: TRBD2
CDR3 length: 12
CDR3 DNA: TGTGCCGGACTAGCGCAAACCGGGGAGCTGTTTTTT
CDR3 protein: CAGLAQTGELFF

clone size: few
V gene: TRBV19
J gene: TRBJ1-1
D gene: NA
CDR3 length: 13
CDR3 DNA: TGTGCCAGTAATCTACAGGACGACACTGAAGCTTTCTTT
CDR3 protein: CASNLQDDTEAFF

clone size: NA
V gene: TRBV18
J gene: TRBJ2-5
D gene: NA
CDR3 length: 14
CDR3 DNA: TGTGCCAGCTCACCACCGTCAGTTCAAGAGACCCAGTACTTC
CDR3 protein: CASSPPSVQETQYF

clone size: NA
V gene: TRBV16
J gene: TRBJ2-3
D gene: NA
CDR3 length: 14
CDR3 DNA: TGTGCCAGCAGCCCAGCGGAAGTGACAGATACGCAGTATTTT
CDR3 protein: CASSPAEVTDTQYF

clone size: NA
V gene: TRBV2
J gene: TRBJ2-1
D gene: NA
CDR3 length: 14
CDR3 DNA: TGTGCCAGCAGTGAATTTAGAAGCGCCAATGAGCAGTTCTTC
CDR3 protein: CASSEFRSANEQFF

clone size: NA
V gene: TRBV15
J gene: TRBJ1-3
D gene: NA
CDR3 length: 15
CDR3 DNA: TGTGCCACCAGCCCCGGACTAGGGGGGGGAAACACCATATATTTT
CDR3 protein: CATSPGLGGGNTIYF

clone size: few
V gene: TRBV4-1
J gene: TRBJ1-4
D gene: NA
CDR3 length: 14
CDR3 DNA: TGCGCCAGCAGCCACGGGATTTCTAATGAAAAACTGTTTTTT
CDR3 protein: CASSHGISNEKLFF

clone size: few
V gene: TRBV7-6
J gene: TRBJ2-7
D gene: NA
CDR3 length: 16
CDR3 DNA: TGTGCCAGCAGCTTAAACGTAGGGGCAGGAGCGTACGAGCAGTACTTC
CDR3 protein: CASSLNVGAGAYEQYF

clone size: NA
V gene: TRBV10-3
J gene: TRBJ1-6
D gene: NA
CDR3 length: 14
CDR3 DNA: TGTGCCATCAGTGAGACAGGGAGTAATTCACCCCTCCACTTT
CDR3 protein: CAISETGSNSPLHF

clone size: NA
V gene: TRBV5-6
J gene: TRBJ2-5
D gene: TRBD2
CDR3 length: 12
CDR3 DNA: TGTGCCAGCAGCTTGTTAGCGGGTGGGCAGTACTTC
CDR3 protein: CASSLLAGGQYF

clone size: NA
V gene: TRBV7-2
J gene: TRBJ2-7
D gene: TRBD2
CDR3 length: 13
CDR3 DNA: TGTGCCAGCAGCTTCGGACTAGCGCGGGAGCAGTACTTC
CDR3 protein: CASSFGLAREQYF

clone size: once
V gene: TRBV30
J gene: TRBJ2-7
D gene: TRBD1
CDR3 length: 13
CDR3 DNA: TGTGCCTGGAGGATGGACAGGGGAGGCGAGCAGTACTTC
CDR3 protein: CAWRMDRGGEQYF

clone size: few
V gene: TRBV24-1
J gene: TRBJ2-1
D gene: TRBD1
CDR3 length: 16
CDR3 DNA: TGTGCCACCAGTGGGGTTTCAGGGGGAAACTACAATGAGCAGTTCTTC
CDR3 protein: CATSGVSGGNYNEQFF

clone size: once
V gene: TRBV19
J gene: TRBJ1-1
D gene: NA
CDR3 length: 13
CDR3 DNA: TGTGCCAGTAGCCCACTGCCGAACACTGAAGCTTTCTTT
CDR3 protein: CASSPLPNTEAFF

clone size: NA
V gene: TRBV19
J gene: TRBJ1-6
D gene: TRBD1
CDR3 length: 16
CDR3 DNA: TGTGCCAGTACCCCTGGCGACAGGGGGCTTCAATCACCCCTCCACTTT
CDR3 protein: CASTPGDRGLQSPLHF

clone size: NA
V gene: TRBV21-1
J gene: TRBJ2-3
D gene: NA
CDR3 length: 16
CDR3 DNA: TGTGCCAGCAGCGGCCGGACTAGCTGTGGCACAGATACGCAGTATTTT
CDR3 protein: CASSGRTSCGTDTQYF

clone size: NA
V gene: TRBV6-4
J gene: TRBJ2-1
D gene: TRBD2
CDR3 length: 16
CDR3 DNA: TGTGCCAGCAGCCGGACTAGCGGGGAGGGTTACAATGAGCAGTTCTTC
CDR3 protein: CASSRTSGEGYNEQFF

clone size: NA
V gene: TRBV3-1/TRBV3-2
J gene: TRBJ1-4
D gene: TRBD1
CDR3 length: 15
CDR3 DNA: TGTGCCAGCAGCCTAGACAGGGCAACTAATGAAAAACTGTTTTTT
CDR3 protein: CASSLDRATNEKLFF

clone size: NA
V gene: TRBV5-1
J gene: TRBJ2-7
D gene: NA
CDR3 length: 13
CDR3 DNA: TGCGCCAGCAGCTTGCCAGGGGTCTTGGTGCAGTACTTC
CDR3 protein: CASSLPGVLVQYF

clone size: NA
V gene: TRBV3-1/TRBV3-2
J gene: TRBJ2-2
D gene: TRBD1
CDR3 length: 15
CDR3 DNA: TGTGCCACCGCAACAGGGGGAGAGAACACCGGGGAGCTGTTTTTT
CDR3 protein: CATATGGENTGELFF

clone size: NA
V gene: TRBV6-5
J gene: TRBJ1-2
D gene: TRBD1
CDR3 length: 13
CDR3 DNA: TGTGCCAGCAGTCCACAGGGGGCGCCGGGCTACACCTTC
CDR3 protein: CASSPQGAPGYTF

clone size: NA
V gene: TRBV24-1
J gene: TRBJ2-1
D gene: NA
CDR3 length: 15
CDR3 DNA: TGTGCCACCAGTGATTTTTTCCCGGGAAACAATGAGCAGTTCTTC
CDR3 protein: CATSDFFPGNNEQFF

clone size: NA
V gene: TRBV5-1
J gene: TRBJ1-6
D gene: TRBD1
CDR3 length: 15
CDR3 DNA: TGCGCCAGCAGCTTGGCGGGACAGCACAATTCACCCCTCCACTTT
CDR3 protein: CASSLAGQHNSPLHF

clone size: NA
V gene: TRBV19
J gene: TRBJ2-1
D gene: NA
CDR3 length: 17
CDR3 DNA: TGTGCCAGTAGCTCCGGGGTAGCGAGAAGCTCCTACAATGAGCAGTTCTTC
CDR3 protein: CASSSGVARSSYNEQFF

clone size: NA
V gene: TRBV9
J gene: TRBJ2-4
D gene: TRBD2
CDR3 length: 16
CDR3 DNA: TGTGCCAGCAGCCCGGGACTACCACTAGCCAAAAACATTCAGTACTTC
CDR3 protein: CASSPGLPLAKNIQYF

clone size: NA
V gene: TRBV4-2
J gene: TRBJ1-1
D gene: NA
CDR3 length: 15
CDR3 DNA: TGTGCCAGCAGCCAAGGGGCTAGCCAGAACACTGAAGCTTTCTTT
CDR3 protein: CASSQGASQNTEAFF

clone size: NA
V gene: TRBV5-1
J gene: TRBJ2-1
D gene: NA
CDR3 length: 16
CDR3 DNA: TGCGCCAGCAGCTGGGGGGCGGGAGAGGTCTACAATGAGCAGTTCTTC
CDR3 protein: CASSWGAGEVYNEQFF

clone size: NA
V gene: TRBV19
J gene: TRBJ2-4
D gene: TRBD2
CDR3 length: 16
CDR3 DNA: TGTGCCAGTAGTATTTCGGTAGCGGGACCCAAAAACATTCAGTACTTC
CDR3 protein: CASSISVAGPKNIQYF

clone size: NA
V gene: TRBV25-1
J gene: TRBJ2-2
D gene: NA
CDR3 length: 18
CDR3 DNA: TGTGCCAGCAGTGAACCTGTAGGCAGCGGAGGGAACACCGGGGAGCTGTTTTTT
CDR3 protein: CASSEPVGSGGNTGELFF

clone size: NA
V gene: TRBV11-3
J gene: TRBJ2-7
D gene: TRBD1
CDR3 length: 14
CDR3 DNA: TGTGCCAGCACCCCGGGACAGGGGAAATACGAGCAGTACTTC
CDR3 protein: CASTPGQGKYEQYF

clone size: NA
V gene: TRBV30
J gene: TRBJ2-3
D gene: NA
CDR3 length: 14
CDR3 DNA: TGTGCCTGGAAAGGTAGCGTTAGCACAGATACGCAGTATTTT
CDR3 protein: CAWKGSVSTDTQYF

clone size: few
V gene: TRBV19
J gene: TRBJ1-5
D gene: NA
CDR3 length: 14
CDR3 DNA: TGTGCCAGTAGTATACAGGGTTTCGGTCAGCCCCAGCATTTT
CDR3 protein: CASSIQGFGQPQHF

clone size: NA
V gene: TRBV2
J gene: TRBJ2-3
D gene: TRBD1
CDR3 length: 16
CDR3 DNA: TGTGCCAGCAGGGAGAAGGTGGTACAGGGGTACGATACGCAGTATTTT
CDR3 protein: CASREKVVQGYDTQYF

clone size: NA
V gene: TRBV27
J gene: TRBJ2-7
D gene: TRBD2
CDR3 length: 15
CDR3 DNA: TGTGCCAGCAGTTTGGACCTAGCGGGAGCTTACGAGCAGTACTTC
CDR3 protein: CASSLDLAGAYEQYF

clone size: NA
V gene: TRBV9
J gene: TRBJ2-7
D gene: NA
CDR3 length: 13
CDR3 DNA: TGTGCCAGCAGCGTAGATCTCTCCTACGAGCAGTACTTC
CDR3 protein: CASSVDLSYEQYF

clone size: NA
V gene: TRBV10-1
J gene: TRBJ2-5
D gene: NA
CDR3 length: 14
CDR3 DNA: TGCGCCAGCAGTGAAAGTGGCAGGGTGGAGACCCAGTACTTC
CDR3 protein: CASSESGRVETQYF

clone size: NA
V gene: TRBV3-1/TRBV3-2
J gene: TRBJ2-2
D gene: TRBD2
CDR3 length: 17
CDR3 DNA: TGTGCCAGCAGCCGAATCGGGACTAGCGGGAACACCGGGGAGCTGTTTTTT
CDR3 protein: CASSRIGTSGNTGELFF

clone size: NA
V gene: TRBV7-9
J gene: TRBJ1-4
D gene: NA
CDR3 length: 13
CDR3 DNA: TGTGCCAGCAGCTTGGAGGGGAGTGAAAAACTGTTTTTT
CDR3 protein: CASSLEGSEKLFF

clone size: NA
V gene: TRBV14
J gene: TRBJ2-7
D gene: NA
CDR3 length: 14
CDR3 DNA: TGTGCCAGCAGCCAAGTATCCGGGGCCTACGAGCAGTACTTC
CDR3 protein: CASSQVSGAYEQYF

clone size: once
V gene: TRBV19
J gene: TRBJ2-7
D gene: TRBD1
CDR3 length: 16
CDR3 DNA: TGTGCCAGTAGCCAACATACAGGGGGCTTAGGCTACGAGCAGTACTTC
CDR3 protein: CASSQHTGGLGYEQYF